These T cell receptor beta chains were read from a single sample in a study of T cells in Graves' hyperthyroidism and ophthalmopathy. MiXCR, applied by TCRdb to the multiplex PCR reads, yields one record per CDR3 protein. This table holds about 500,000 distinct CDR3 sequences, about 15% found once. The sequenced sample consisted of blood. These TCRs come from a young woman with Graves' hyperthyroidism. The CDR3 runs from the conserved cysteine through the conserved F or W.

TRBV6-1 CASTNGRAQPQHF
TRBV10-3 CAISDRDRDEDTQYF
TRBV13 CASSLARWNTGELFF
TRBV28 CASSPPTETQYF
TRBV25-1 CASYLLRGGSGELFF
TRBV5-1 CASSLRTPNTGELFF
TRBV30 CARGAGRIQYF
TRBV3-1 CASSQAGPPLEFF
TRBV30 CAWSVQGLRETQYF
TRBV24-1 CATSDLLRGQETQYF
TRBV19 CASRPGGQTEAFF
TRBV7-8 CASSLTALKTHNEQFF
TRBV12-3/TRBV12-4 CASTPGTGLNQPQHF
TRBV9 CASSDRTGAYDTEAFF
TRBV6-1 CASSEGERKVGEQFF
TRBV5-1 CASSLGQGLYYEQYF
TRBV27 CASSLVNTDTQYF
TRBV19 CASSDPETQLYGYTF
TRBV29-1 CSVDIRSGRGFAGEQFF
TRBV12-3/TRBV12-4 CASSFPGQGASDTQYF
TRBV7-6 CASSSLEDSYEQYF
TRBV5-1 CASSLGQNTGELFF
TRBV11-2 CASNSLWEGGGYTF
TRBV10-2 CASRPGLAGIETQYF
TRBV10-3 CAIRADRADQPQHF
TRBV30 CAWSVFVPYTGTGVHNSGNTEAFF
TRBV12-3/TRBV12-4 CASSLEWSSNQPQHF
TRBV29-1 CSVGLAVANTGELFF
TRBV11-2 CASSSSTGSHYGYTF
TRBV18 CASSLGQGPYEQYF
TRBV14 CASSQGQGRGYNSPLHF
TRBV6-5 CASSSTRFGAEAFF
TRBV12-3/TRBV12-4 CASGGGSSAKNIQYF
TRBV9 CASSPARGGYTF
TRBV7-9 CASSSDDRPAAFF
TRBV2 CASDVSSYNSPLHF
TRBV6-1 CASSEEWARANNEQFF
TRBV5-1 CASSLVVLNEQFF
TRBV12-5 CASGFDPLGTDYYNEQFF